The T cell receptor beta chain described here comes from a study of T-cell reconstitution after alpha-beta-depleted transplantation in children. The study, taken as a whole, reports: Newly produced T cells mostly accounted for T-cell counts and diversity one year post-transplant. About two months after transplant, alpha-beta T cells reportedly came from several hundred expanded graft clones. Surviving thymic progenitors and recipient T cells were the source of high TCRbeta diversity at day 60 in some patients.

Preparing the TCRbeta library involved the use of unique molecular identifiers. TCRdb called the PCR reads again in MiXCR, with one record for every CDR3 protein. The sample has about 980,000 distinct CDR3 sequences, 25% to 30% seen once. Of note for this clonotype: Its antigen remains unknown.

The V and J ends lost 4 bases and 5 bases, in that order; junction bases with no gene match: 16. The CDR3 has 17 residues. Sequencing used PBMCs, mostly from graft donor cells, obtained 360 days after TCRalphabeta/CD19-depleted stem cell transplant. V gene TRBV12-3 or TRBV12-4 combines with J gene TRBJ2-5; 7 nucleotides match TRBD2. The TCR originated in a boy under two years old who had a stem cell transplant for SCID, so the T cells may come from the graft donor. CDR3 loop: CASSSRQPGVGRETQYF. The CDR3 region has the DNA TGTGCCAGCAGTTCCCGCCAACCGGGAGTCGGGAGGGAGACCCAGTACTTC.